The 14 T cell receptor beta chains listed next were all sequenced from one sample in a study of cytomegalovirus exposure and HLA in healthy donors. The study ran its PCR with 60 Vbeta and 13 Jbeta primers. The repertoire was sequenced with immunoSEQ multiplex PCR; TCRdb's copy has only in-frame clones and lacks some. The sample lists over 100,000 clones; roughly 76% were seen once. Sequencing was carried out using PBMCs. The source is a woman aged 45-60 years in good health and CMV-seropositive.

The rearrangement links TRBV27 to TRBJ2-1; tentative D call: TRBD1 (5 bases). Per the germline V gene, CDR1 is MNHEY and CDR2 is SMNVEV (reference sequence). The length of the CDR3 is 16 residues. V was cut by 3 bases and J by 0 bases, with 12 bases left in between. CDR3 in DNA: TGTGCCAGCAGTTTCTTTAGGGGAAGCTCCTACAATGAGCAGTTCTTC. Residues: CASSFFRGSSYNEQFF.

The rearrangement uses TRBV7-9 and TRBJ2-7; D perhaps matches TRBD1 (6 bases). The germline V and J ends were trimmed by 6 bases and 3 bases, with 15 bases remaining between them. Germline CDR1 SEHNR, CDR2 FQNEAQ (reference sequence). CDR3 length equals 14 residues. The CDR3 loop reads CASSEWQGIYEQYF. CDR3 nucleotides: TGTGCCAGCAGTGAATGGCAGGGGATCTACGAGCAGTACTTC.

The genes are TRBV7-3 and TRBJ2-2; 11 bases fit TRBD1. This CDR3 has 16 residues. CDR1 and CDR2 (germline): SGHTA, FQGTGA. V shed 4 bases, J shed 4 bases, and the junction held 5 bases outside the gene matches. The CDR3: CASSSSGTGGTGELFF. The DNA of the CDR3 is TGTGCCAGCAGCTCCTCCGGGACAGGGGGCACCGGGGAGCTGTTTTTT.

The chain employs TRBV7-3 and TRBJ2-1; TRBD2 might be the D (6 bases). The CDR3 is 15 residues long. Trimming cost V 2 bases and J 2 bases, with 10 bases left between them. In germline, CDR1 is SGHTA, CDR2 FQGTGA. CDR3 amino acids: CASSLQGGTYNEQFF. The CDR3 coding sequence is TGTGCCAGCAGCTTACAGGGCGGGACCTACAATGAGCAGTTCTTC. Drawing the rest from reference TRBV7-3 and TRBJ2-1, the complete variable domain is GAGVSQTPSNKVTEKGKYVELRCDPISGHTALYWYRQSLGQGPEFLIYFQGTGAADDSGLPNDRFFAVRPEGSVSTLKIQRTERGDSAVYLCASSLQGGTYNEQFFGPGTRLTVL.

The rearrangement uses TRBV7-9 and TRBJ2-7; TRBD2 matches 7 bases. The CDR3 runs to 14 residues. CDR1 is SEHNR, CDR2 FQNEAQ, per germline (reference sequence). J was trimmed by 4 bases and V by 6 bases; bases with no gene match: 9. CDR3 in amino acids: CASRQAGRAYEQYF. The CDR3 nucleotides are TGTGCCAGCAGACAGGCAGGGAGGGCGTACGAGCAGTACTTC.

The rearrangement links TRBV11-2 to TRBJ1-4, with no clear D. Trimming cost V 7 bases and J 4 bases, with 10 bases left between them. The CDR3 sequence is 13 residues long. The germline V gene has CDR1 SGHAT and CDR2 FQNNGV. The CDR3 spells CASTLVRNEKLFF. The CDR3 DNA sequence: TGTGCCAGCACCCTCGTGCGTAATGAAAAACTGTTTTTT.

This chain connects TRBV13 to TRBJ2-7; D uncertain. The V and J ends lost 2 bases and 0 bases respectively, with 8 bases between them. The CDR3 totals 14 residues. Per germline, CDR1 PRHDT and CDR2 FYEKMQ (reference sequence). The CDR3 is CASSLIQSSYEQYF. The CDR3 bases are TGTGCCAGCAGCTTAATACAAAGCTCCTACGAGCAGTACTTC.

The chain uses TRBV7-2 and TRBJ1-5, with 7 positions matching TRBD1. Germline CDR1 SGHTA, CDR2 FQGNSA. J gave up 3 bases and V 2 bases, and 4 bases lay outside the gene matches. This CDR3 has 15 residues. The DNA for the CDR3 is TGTGCCAGCAGCTTACGACAGGGCGACAATCAGCCCCAGCATTTT. Protein product: CASSLRQGDNQPQHF.

This clone appeared a few times. The chain links TRBV19 to TRBJ1-4, with TRBD1 identical over 9 bases. CDR3 length: 14 amino acids. CDR1 and CDR2 from the germline V gene are LNHDA and SQIVND (reference sequence). Trimming took 10 bases from V and 6 from J; bases not matched to a gene: 9. CDR3 coding DNA: TGTGCCACCATGGGTGGGACAGGGTATGAAAAACTGTTTTTT. This translates into CATMGGTGYEKLFF.

V and J are TRBV5-4 and TRBJ2-7, with 8 bases aligning to TRBD1. Germline-derived CDR1 and CDR2 are SGHNT and YYREEE (reference sequence). With V trimmed by 4 bases and J by 6 bases, 12 bases remained unmatched. The CDR3 is made up of 15 amino acids. The CDR3 DNA follows: TGTGCCAGCAGCCTTTCCGGACAGGGAATTAGCGAGCAGTACTTC. It encodes CASSLSGQGISEQYF.

The V call is TRBV5-1, the J call TRBJ1-1; D possibly corresponds to TRBD1 (6 bases). Germline CDR1 reads SGHRS; CDR2 reads YFSETQ. CDR3 length: 14 amino acids. Trimming removed 4 bases at V and 11 bases at J, with 21 bases between. CDR3 in amino acids: CASSHQGPQARAFF. The CDR3 nucleotides are TGCGCCAGCAGCCACCAGGGGCCACAGGCACGGGCTTTCTTT.

V is TRBV19 and J is TRBJ1-5; TRBD1 matches at 7 bases. The CDR3 loop spans 14 amino acids. Trimming removed 6 bases from V and 5 bases from J; junction bases left unmatched: 7. CDR1 LNHDA and CDR2 SQIVND come from the germline V gene (reference sequence). DNA of the CDR3: TGTGCCAGTAGCCGGGACAGCGCTTATCAGCCCCAGCATTTT. It is translated as CASSRDSAYQPQHF.

The chain uses TRBV2 and TRBJ2-5; 9 nucleotides line up with TRBD2. The CDR3 runs to 17 residues. V dropped 6 bases and J dropped 3; count of bases not matched to a gene: 14. In germline, CDR1 is SNHLY, CDR2 FYNNEI. CDR3 loop: CASSSSEAGGLEETQYF. Written as DNA, the CDR3 is TGTGCCAGCAGCTCCTCGGAGGCGGGAGGGTTAGAAGAGACCCAGTACTTC.

V is TRBV7-9 and J is TRBJ1-4; 9 bases fit TRBD1. Germline loops: CDR1 SEHNR, CDR2 FQNEAQ (reference sequence). Germline trimming cut 2 bases from V and 4 bases from J; bases unmatched to any gene: 2. The CDR3 covers 15 residues. CDR3 nucleotide sequence: TGTGCCAGCAGCTTATCGGGACAGGGTAATGAAAAACTGTTTTTT. It specifies CASSLSGQGNEKLFF.